A single sample is the source of the 19 T cell receptor beta chains below, sequenced in a study of shared clonotypes between healthy human individuals. TCRdb's table, derived via immunoSEQ multiplex PCR, lists solely in-frame clones and lacks some. The profile shows about 2.3 million clones, around 93% of them singletons. Sample: naive CD4+ T cells from PBMCs. Sample subset: CD45RA+ positively selected. The receptors originated from a man younger than 35 in good health. Some clones in this sample may be carry-over from other donors' samples.

The chain employs TRBV28 and TRBJ1-1, with D perhaps TRBD1 (6 bases). CDR1 and CDR2 (germline): MDHEN, SYDVKM. The CDR3 contains 12 residues. The CDR3 nucleotides are TGTGCTATCTGCGGGACACAAGGTCGGGCTTTCTTT. Amino acids: CAICGTQGRAFF.

The V gene is TRBV5-1, the J gene TRBJ1-2; D perhaps matches TRBD1 (5 bases). Germline V CDR1 and CDR2: SGHRS, YFSETQ. Deletions cut 4 bases from V and 5 bases from J, with 21 bases between. This CDR3 has 16 amino acids. In nucleotides, the CDR3 is TGCGCCAGCAGCCCCGGAGGGAACCAGGGATTTTATGGCTACACCTTC. The encoded protein is CASSPGGNQGFYGYTF.

This clone was seen only a few times. This chain joins TRBV6-5 and TRBJ1-4, with D possibly TRBD1 on 5 matching bases. The CDR3 consists of 16 residues. Germline V gene data show CDR1 as MNHEY and CDR2 as SVGAGI. Trimming left V 0 bases short and J 7 bases short, with 15 bases between. The CDR3 sequence is CASSYSRGPLGEKLFF. In DNA form, the CDR3 reads TGTGCCAGCAGTTACTCGAGGGGCCCCCTTGGTGAAAAACTGTTTTTT.

This clone was picked up a small number of times. The genes are TRBV7-3 and TRBJ1-1; TRBD1 matches 7 bases. This CDR3 comprises 14 residues. Germline CDR1 and CDR2: SGHTA and FQGTGA. Trimming removed 1 base from V and 4 bases from J; junction bases left unmatched: 3. The CDR3 protein is CASSLNAGGTEAFF. The CDR3 DNA is TGTGCCAGCAGCTTAAATGCAGGGGGCACTGAAGCTTTCTTT. Full variable domain (missing parts from reference TRBV7-3 and TRBJ1-1): GAGVSQTPSNKVTEKGKYVELRCDPISGHTALYWYRQSLGQGPEFLIYFQGTGAADDSGLPNDRFFAVRPEGSVSTLKIQRTERGDSAVYLCASSLNAGGTEAFFGQGTRLTVV.

V is TRBV28 and J is TRBJ2-2, with unresolved D. This CDR3 has 13 amino acids. Germline CDR1 and CDR2: MDHEN and SYDVKM. The V end was cut by 7 bases, the J end by 8 bases, with 14 bases between. CDR3 in amino acids: CASTLRVAGELFF. As DNA, the CDR3 is TGTGCCAGCACCCTTAGGGTGGCGGGGGAGCTGTTTTTT.

The genes are TRBV2 and TRBJ2-7; D uncertain. The length of the CDR3 is 14 residues. V gave up 4 bases and J gave up 0 bases, with 10 bases separating them. Germline V gives CDR1 SNHLY, CDR2 FYNNEI. The DNA for the CDR3 is TGTGCCAGCAGTGGCGGCGTCCGCTCCTACGAGCAGTACTTC. Protein product: CASSGGVRSYEQYF.

This chain links TRBV7-2 with TRBJ1-2; D unclear. CDR1 is SGHTA, CDR2 FQGNSA, per germline. This CDR3 comprises 14 residues. The V gene lost 5 bases and the J gene lost 0 bases, with 10 bases spanning the gap. The CDR3, as DNA: TGTGCCAGCAGCCAGGACGGTTCTAACTATGGCTACACCTTC. It is translated as CASSQDGSNYGYTF.

This clone has a single count. V gene TRBV5-1 combines with J gene TRBJ2-5; D is possibly TRBD2 (5 bases). The CDR3 loop spans 12 amino acids. V gave up 4 bases and J gave up 4 bases, with 8 bases separating them. Germline loops: CDR1 SGHRS, CDR2 YFSETQ. The CDR3 here is CASSGSRETQYF. The CDR3 region has the DNA TGCGCCAGCAGCGGGAGTAGAGAGACCCAGTACTTC.

A note on this clone: Additional DNA sequences in this sample encode the identical CDR3. The chain is built from TRBV6-6 and TRBJ1-1; the D is unclear. V was cut by 3 bases and J by 7 bases, with 9 bases left in between. There are 12 residues in the CDR3. Germline V gives CDR1 MNHNY, CDR2 SVGAGI (reference sequence). CDR3 region: CASSYRGLEAFF. As DNA, the CDR3 is TGTGCCAGCAGTTATAGAGGCCTTGAAGCTTTCTTT.

The chain links TRBV6-1 to TRBJ2-5; weak D call: TRBD2 (7 bases). V dropped 0 bases and J dropped 2 bases, with 13 bases sitting between them. The CDR3 consists of 16 residues. Germline CDR1 is MNHNS and CDR2 is SASEGT. DNA of the CDR3: TGTGCCAGCAGTGAAGCTCTTGGGGGGGCTCAAGAGACCCAGTACTTC. As protein: CASSEALGGAQETQYF.

In the case of this clone: Possible read error: a much larger clone is one base away. Additional DNA sequences in this sample encode the identical CDR3. The J gene is TRBJ1-1, the V gene TRBV11-2, with no clear D. The length of the CDR3 is 13 residues. From germline, CDR1 is SGHAT and CDR2 FQNNGV. Deletions cut 2 bases from V and 1 base from J, with 5 bases between. The CDR3 DNA reads TGTGCCAGCAGCTTACGGCAGAACACTGAAGCTTTCTTT. It specifies CASSLRQNTEAFF.

The chain carries TRBV7-8 and TRBJ1-2; D remains unclear. The CDR3 consists of 14 residues. V lost 1 base and J 3 bases, leaving 9 bases between the germline ends. CDR1 SGHVS and CDR2 FQNEAQ come from the germline V gene. CDR3 amino acids: CASSLVGGHYGYTF. The CDR3 DNA sequence: TGTGCCAGCAGCTTAGTCGGCGGACACTATGGCTACACCTTC.

Regarding this clone: The same CDR3 arises from other DNA sequences in this sample as well. This chain connects TRBV19 to TRBJ2-5; D is unclear. The germline V and J ends were trimmed by 2 bases and 5 bases, with 9 bases remaining between them. The CDR3 runs 13 residues. Per the germline V gene, CDR1 is LNHDA and CDR2 is SQIVND (reference sequence). The CDR3 here is CASSISGWETQYF. The CDR3 nucleotides read TGTGCCAGTAGTATATCTGGGTGGGAGACCCAGTACTTC.

The V call is TRBV14, the J call TRBJ2-2; the match to TRBD1 covers 7 bases. With 2 bases clipped from V and 0 bases from J, the junction kept 6 bases outside the gene matches. This CDR3 is built from 17 residues. Germline loops: CDR1 SGHDN, CDR2 FVKESK. Written as DNA, the CDR3 is TGTGCCAGCAGCCAATATGGGGACAGAACGAACACCGGGGAGCTGTTTTTT. It codes for CASSQYGDRTNTGELFF.

This clone has just one count. This chain links TRBV7-9 with TRBJ2-5; D not resolved. The CDR3 consists of 14 residues. Germline CDR1 is SEHNR and CDR2 is FQNEAQ (reference sequence). V was pared by 3 bases and J by 0 bases, with 8 bases between. CDR3 in amino acids: CASSLVRNQETQYF. In nucleotides, the CDR3 is TGTGCCAGCAGCTTGGTACGGAACCAAGAGACCCAGTACTTC.

V usage is TRBV5-1 and J usage is TRBJ2-2; perhaps TRBD2 as D (6 bases). The CDR3 consists of 14 residues. V lost 6 bases to trimming and J lost 1 base, with 10 bases between them. The germline CDR1 and CDR2 sequences are SGHRS and YFSETQ. CDR3 residues: CASKVAENTGELFF. CDR3 nucleotide sequence: TGCGCCAGCAAGGTAGCGGAGAACACCGGGGAGCTGTTTTTT.

CDR3 loop: CASSFRGAGTEAFF. In DNA, the CDR3 is TGTGCCAGCAGCTTCCGAGGGGCTGGCACTGAAGCTTTCTTT. The chain has TRBV11-3 and TRBJ1-1, with TRBD1 as a possible D gene (5 bases). Germline V gene data show CDR1 as SGHNT and CDR2 as YENEEA. The CDR3 is 14 residues long. The ends were cut back, 3 bases at V and 4 bases at J, with 12 bases in the middle.

The count of this clone is one. The chain joins TRBV28 to TRBJ2-1; TRBD1 aligns across 7 bases. CDR3 length: 15 residues. V was pared by 2 bases and J by 1 base, with 2 bases of the junction left unmatched. Germline V gene sequence: CDR1 MDHEN, CDR2 SYDVKM. CDR3 nucleotide sequence: TGTGCCAGCAGTTTAATCAGGGGGTCCTACAATGAGCAGTTCTTC. Its translation is CASSLIRGSYNEQFF. The full variable domain, rest sourced from reference TRBV28 and TRBJ2-1, is DVKVTQSSRYLVKRTGEKVFLECVQDMDHENMFWYRQDPGLGLRLIYFSYDVKMKEKGDIPEGYSVSREKKERFSLILESASTNQTSMYLCASSLIRGSYNEQFFGPGTRLTVL.

This chain links TRBV6-5 with TRBJ2-1; 7 nucleotides line up with TRBD1. V lost 6 bases to trimming and J lost 9 bases; unmatched junction nucleotides: 11. Looked up from germline, CDR1 is MNHEY and CDR2 is SVGAGI. The CDR3 has 14 amino acids. The CDR3 region is CASSPTGILREQFF. CDR3 nucleotides: TGTGCCAGCAGCCCGACAGGGATTCTCCGTGAGCAGTTCTTC.